This T cell receptor beta chain is from a study of T cell responses to AZD1222 COVID-19 vaccine. The protocol was immunoSEQ multiplex PCR, while the TCRdb copy is restricted to in-frame clones and leaves out a portion. The data contain 60,000 to 80,000 clones, around 80% of them singletons. Of note for this clone: Its target is not known.

Study-wide results and limits: Along spike, vaccine-associated CD4 TCRs were found throughout, with dominance at 160-218 and 743-854. Seropositive status at baseline applied to only 6 or 7 AZD1222 recipients. Among the donors, most were white British and more were female, and clonal diversity was possibly underestimated.

Trimming left V 4 bases short and J 5 bases short, with 11 bases between. The CDR3 consists of 12 residues. Germline CDR1 and CDR2: SQVTM and ANQGSEA. Pooled in the analysis were second doses at about 4 or about 12 weeks. This chain joins TRBV29-1 and TRBJ2-5; tentatively, D is TRBD1 (5 bases). Sequencing was performed on peripheral blood, taken 28 days after the second AZD1222 dose. This receptor was obtained from an adult who received the AZD1222 COVID-19 vaccine. The CDR3 spells CSVVSGLETQYF. CDR3 DNA sequence: TGCAGCGTTGTCTCAGGGCTGGAGACCCAGTACTTC. The variable domain in full, with the rest retrieved from reference TRBV29-1 and TRBJ2-5, is SAVISQKPSRDICQRGTSLTIQCQVDSQVTMMFWYRQQPGQSLTLIATANQGSEATYESGFVIDKFPISRPNLTFSTLTVSNMSPEDSSIYLCSVVSGLETQYFGPGTRLLVL.